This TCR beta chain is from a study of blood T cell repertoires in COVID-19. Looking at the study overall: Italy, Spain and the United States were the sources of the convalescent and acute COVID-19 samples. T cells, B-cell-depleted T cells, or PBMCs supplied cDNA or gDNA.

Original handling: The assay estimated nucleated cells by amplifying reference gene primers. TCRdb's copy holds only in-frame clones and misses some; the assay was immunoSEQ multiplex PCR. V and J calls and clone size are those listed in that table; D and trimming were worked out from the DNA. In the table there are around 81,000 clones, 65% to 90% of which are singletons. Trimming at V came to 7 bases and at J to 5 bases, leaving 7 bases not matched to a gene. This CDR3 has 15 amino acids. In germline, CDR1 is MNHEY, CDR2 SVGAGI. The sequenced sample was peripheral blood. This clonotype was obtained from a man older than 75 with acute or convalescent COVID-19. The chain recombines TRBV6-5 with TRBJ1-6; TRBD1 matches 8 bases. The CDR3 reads CASIMTGVHNSPLHF. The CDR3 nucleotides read TGTGCCAGCATCATGACAGGGGTCCATAATTCACCCCTCCACTTT.